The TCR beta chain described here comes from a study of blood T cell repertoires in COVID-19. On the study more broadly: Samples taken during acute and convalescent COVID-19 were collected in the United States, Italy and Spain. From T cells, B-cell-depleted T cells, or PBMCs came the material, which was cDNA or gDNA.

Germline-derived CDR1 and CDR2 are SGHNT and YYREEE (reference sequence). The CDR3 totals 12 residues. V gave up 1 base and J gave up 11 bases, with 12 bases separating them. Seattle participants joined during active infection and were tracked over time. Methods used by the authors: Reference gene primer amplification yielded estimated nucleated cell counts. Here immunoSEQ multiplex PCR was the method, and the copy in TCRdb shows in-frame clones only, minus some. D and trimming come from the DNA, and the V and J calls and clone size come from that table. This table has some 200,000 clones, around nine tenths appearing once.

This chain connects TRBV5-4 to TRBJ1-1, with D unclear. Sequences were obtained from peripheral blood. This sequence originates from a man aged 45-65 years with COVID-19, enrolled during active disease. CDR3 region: CASSLPPAGAFF. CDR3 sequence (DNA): TGTGCCAGCAGCTTGCCCCCCGCCGGGGCTTTCTTT.